This passage covers 22 T cell receptor beta chains from one sample sequenced in a study of blood T cell repertoires in COVID-19. Sequencing used immunoSEQ multiplex PCR; TCRdb keeps in-frame clones, though not all of them. Of 490,000 or so clones in the sample, approximately 90% were seen once. The sample comprised PBMCs or T cells enriched from blood (not recorded which). The source of these receptors is a woman aged 55-69 years who had recovered from COVID-19.

The genes are TRBV19 and TRBJ1-1; 8 nucleotides align to TRBD1. Trimming removed 3 bases from V and 4 bases from J; junction bases left unmatched: 4. This CDR3 is 14 amino acids long. The germline gives CDR1 LNHDA, CDR2 SQIVND (reference sequence). In DNA, the CDR3 is TGTGCCAGTAGTATTACAGGGGGAACCACTGAAGCTTTCTTT. Amino acids: CASSITGGTTEAFF.

Points on this clone: Its ends do not fully match the called genes, so a read error is possible. The rearrangement joins TRBV4-1 to TRBJ1-3; D perhaps matches TRBD1 (6 bases). CDR1 MGHRA and CDR2 YSYEKL come from the germline V gene. The CDR3 consists of 19 residues. CDR3 loop: CASRQVARDNGDSGNTIYF. CDR3 DNA: TGCGCCAGCAGGCAAGTGGCGAGGGACAACGGGGACTCTGGAAACACCATATATTTT.

In DNA, the CDR3 is TGCGCCAGCAGTCGGGACATTGATGAGCAGTTCTTC. It is translated as CASSRDIDEQFF. The V call is TRBV10-1, the J call TRBJ2-1; the D gene is possibly TRBD1 (6 bases). V lost 5 bases, J lost 8 bases, and 10 bases lay in between. The CDR3 is 12 residues long. Germline-derived CDR1 and CDR2 are WNHNN and SYGVQD (reference sequence).

This clone was observed a single time. V is TRBV4-1 and J is TRBJ1-6; perhaps TRBD1 as D (6 bases). The ends were cut back, 5 bases at V and 10 bases at J, with 12 bases in the middle. This CDR3 is built from 13 residues. Germline CDR1 reads MGHRA; CDR2 reads YSYEKL. Written as DNA, the CDR3 is TGCGCCAGCAGCGAAGGGGGAGCGTCACCCCTCCACTTT. As protein: CASSEGGASPLHF.

The chain uses TRBV5-6 and TRBJ2-5; 9 bases are a match to TRBD2. The germline V gene encodes CDR1 SGHDT and CDR2 YYEEEE. With 4 bases clipped from V and 4 bases from J, the junction kept 11 bases outside the gene matches. The CDR3 consists of 16 residues. CDR3 nucleotide sequence: TGTGCCAGCAGCCCCGGGACTAGCCTCGGAGGAGAGACCCAGTACTTC. It is translated as CASSPGTSLGGETQYF.

V usage is TRBV19 and J usage is TRBJ1-5, with TRBD1 identical over 10 bases. The ends lost 3 bases at V and 3 bases at J; junction bases unmatched: 5. This CDR3 is 16 amino acids long. Germline lookup yields CDR1 LNHDA and CDR2 SQIVND (reference sequence). In DNA, the CDR3 is TGTGCCAGTAGTATTCGGGACAGGGGCGACAATCAGCCCCAGCATTTT. Translation gives CASSIRDRGDNQPQHF.

The J gene is TRBJ1-5, the V gene TRBV30; 8 nucleotides align to TRBD1. CDR3 length equals 13 residues. J lost 7 bases, V lost 5 bases, and 7 bases had no gene match. Germline loops: CDR1 GTSNPN, CDR2 SVGIG (reference sequence). CDR3 nucleotides: TGTGCCTGGGCAACAGGGGGGCTCCAGCCCCAGCATTTT. Translation gives CAWATGGLQPQHF.

J is TRBJ2-7 and V is TRBV15; D unresolved. The V and J ends lost 6 bases and 0 bases respectively, with 12 bases between them. The CDR3 totals 14 residues. Per the germline V gene, CDR1 is LNHNV and CDR2 is YYDKDF (reference sequence). In DNA form, the CDR3 reads TGTGCCACCAGTCCTTCGACTGGCTCCTACGAGCAGTACGTC. It yields the protein CATSPSTGSYEQYV.

V is TRBV20-1 and J is TRBJ1-2; the match to TRBD1 covers 8 bases. Germline CDR1 and CDR2: DFQATT and SNEGSKA (reference sequence). V was pared by 5 bases and J by 7 bases, with 3 bases of the junction left unmatched. The length of the CDR3 is 11 residues. The CDR3 is CSAGQGFGYTF. The CDR3 DNA sequence: TGCAGTGCTGGACAGGGTTTTGGCTACACCTTC.

DNA for the CDR3: TGTGCCAGCAGCTTCCGGACTAGCGGGGGGGTATATGAGCAGTTCTTC. This codes for CASSFRTSGGVYEQFF. The chain recombines TRBV7-2 with TRBJ2-1; 15 bases line up with TRBD2. Germline trimming cut 3 bases from V and 8 bases from J; bases unmatched to any gene: 5. CDR3 length: 16 residues. From germline, CDR1 is SGHTA and CDR2 FQGNSA.

The V gene is TRBV3-1 (or the pseudogene TRBV3-2), the J gene TRBJ1-5, with TRBD1 matching over 7 bases. Germline-derived CDR1 and CDR2 are LGHDT and YNNKEL (reference sequence). V lost 0 bases to trimming and J lost 7 bases; unmatched junction nucleotides: 6. The CDR3 covers 15 residues. The CDR3 is CASSQDGPGGQPQHF. Here the CDR3 DNA reads TGTGCCAGCAGCCAAGATGGTCCAGGGGGGCAGCCCCAGCATTTT.

V gene TRBV6-1 combines with J gene TRBJ2-7; D gene unclear. Germline lookup yields CDR1 MNHNS and CDR2 SASEGT. The CDR3 length is 13 residues. V was trimmed by 1 base and J by 9 bases, leaving 13 bases between them. The CDR3 coding sequence is TGTGCCAGCAGTGAAGTGTCGGCGGCGCCGCAGTACGTC. Protein product: CASSEVSAAPQYV.

The chain joins TRBV5-1 to TRBJ1-1; TRBD1 might be the D (5 bases). The CDR3 is 14 amino acids. V lost 4 bases to trimming and J lost 5 bases, with 15 bases between them. Germline-derived CDR1 and CDR2 are SGHRS and YFSETQ. The CDR3 sequence: CASSTRNRGTEAFF. The CDR3 nucleotides are TGCGCCAGCAGCACCCGGAACCGGGGGACTGAAGCTTTCTTT. The full variable domain, completed using reference TRBV5-1 and TRBJ1-1, is KAGVTQTPRYLIKTRGQQVTLSCSPISGHRSVSWYQQTPGQGLQFLFEYFSETQRNKGNFPGRFSGRQFSNSRSEMNVSTLELGDSALYLCASSTRNRGTEAFFGQGTRLTVV.

The V and J genes are TRBV2 and TRBJ2-2, with D possibly being TRBD1 (5 bases). The CDR3 is 14 residues long. V was pared by 5 bases and J by 1 base, with 8 bases between. Germline-derived CDR1 and CDR2 are SNHLY and FYNNEI. The CDR3 DNA follows: TGTGCCAGCAGTAAGGGGCTGAACACCGGGGAGCTGTTTTTT. Its translation is CASSKGLNTGELFF.

The chain couples TRBV5-1 to TRBJ1-6; a weak D match, TRBD1 (6 bases). Germline CDR1 reads SGHRS; CDR2 reads YFSETQ. Deletions cut 4 bases from V and 10 bases from J, with 15 bases between. The CDR3 loop spans 14 amino acids. The CDR3 here is CASSGSDRGSPLHF. Here the CDR3 DNA reads TGCGCCAGCAGCGGTAGTGATAGGGGGTCACCCCTCCACTTT.

This clone was seen only a few times. The chain recombines TRBV11-2 with TRBJ2-7; a possible D gene is TRBD1 (5 bases). V lost 3 bases, J lost 6 bases, and 15 bases lay in between. The CDR3 consists of 14 residues. The V gene's germline CDR1 is SGHAT and CDR2 FQNNGV. CDR3 nucleotide sequence: TGTGCCAGCAGCTTTCTGTTTGATAGGGGCGAGCAGTACGTC. Amino acids: CASSFLFDRGEQYV.

The chain uses TRBV21-1 and TRBJ2-1; the DNA was not compared with TRBD2, the D call given in the table. TRBV21-1 is recorded as a pseudogene. The CDR3 length is 15 residues. The CDR3 sequence is CASVVAGGKGNEQFF. CDR3 sequence (DNA): TGTGCCAGCGTGGTAGCGGGGGGTAAAGGCAATGAGCAGTTCTTC.

The chain carries TRBV5-4 and TRBJ2-7; TRBD2 aligns across 9 bases. The CDR3 runs 16 residues. Germline V CDR1 and CDR2: SGHNT, YYREEE (reference sequence). V lost 1 base to trimming and J lost 3 bases; unmatched junction nucleotides: 8. CDR3 coding DNA: TGTGCCAGCAGCTTGAAGACTAGCGGACGACGCTACGAGCAGTACTTC. It specifies CASSLKTSGRRYEQYF. Full variable domain (missing parts from reference TRBV5-4 and TRBJ2-7): ETGVTQSPTHLIKTRGQQVTLRCSSQSGHNTVSWYQQALGQGPQFIFQYYREEENGRGNFPPRFSGLQFPNYSSELNVNALELDDSALYLCASSLKTSGRRYEQYFGPGTRLTVT.

The chain carries TRBV18 and TRBJ1-6; no reliable D call. The V gene lost 3 bases and the J gene lost 7 bases, with 10 bases spanning the gap. Germline V gene data show CDR1 as KGHSH and CDR2 as LQKENI. CDR3 length equals 14 residues. The CDR3 DNA reads as TGTGCCAGCTCACCGGCAGGCGGGAATTCACCCCTCCACTTT. The encoded protein is CASSPAGGNSPLHF.

The chain uses TRBV21-1 and TRBJ1-5; no check of the table's D call, TRBD1, against the DNA was made. TRBV21-1 corresponds to a pseudogene. This CDR3 has 14 residues. The CDR3 nucleotides read TGTGCCAGCAGCAAAGGGCAGGGGTATCAGCCCCAGCATTTT. Translation: CASSKGQGYQPQHF.

The J gene is TRBJ2-1, the V gene TRBV19; 7 positions agree with TRBD2. There are 17 residues in the CDR3. Unmatched junction bases numbered 18, after V lost 7 bases and J lost 6 bases. Germline values: CDR1 LNHDA, CDR2 SQIVND (reference sequence). The CDR3 protein is CASKSWIIQGGRNEQFF. For the CDR3, the DNA is TGTGCCAGTAAAAGCTGGATAATCCAGGGAGGGCGCAATGAGCAGTTCTTC.

Only one count was recorded for this clone. The V call is TRBV7-9, the J call TRBJ1-2, with 7 positions matching TRBD1. V shed 5 bases and J 3 bases; nucleotides not matched to a gene: 15. Per the germline V gene, CDR1 is SEHNR and CDR2 is FQNEAQ (reference sequence). The CDR3 covers 17 residues. CDR3 bases: TGTGCCAGCAGCCATTCGTGGGCGCGCAGGGGGGACTATGGCTACACCTTC. Its translation is CASSHSWARRGDYGYTF.